The entry that follows covers one TCR beta chain sequence. Its antigen is unidentified. Method: immunoSEQ multiplex PCR; TCRdb's copy keeps in-frame clones and lacks some. Found here are 2 million to 2.5 million clones, more than 90% of them singletons; the top ten hold about 0.13%. This specimen comes from a study of shared clonotypes between healthy human individuals. Findings and limits, study-wide: Against clonotypes common to all four donors, non-shared ones had lower generation probabilities.

The germline V and J ends were trimmed by 4 bases and 4 bases, with 19 bases remaining between them. The CDR3 runs 16 residues. Germline V gene sequence: CDR1 SGHDT, CDR2 YYEEEE. The genes are TRBV5-6 and TRBJ2-3; D unclear. The source material was naive CD4+ T cells sorted from blood. Subset in this sample: CD45RA+ positively selected. The receptor was isolated from a man aged 18-30 years in good health. CDR3 nucleotides: TGTGCCAGCAGCCCACCAGTCCGCAGCTACGCAGATACGCAGTATTTT. It yields the protein CASSPPVRSYADTQYF.